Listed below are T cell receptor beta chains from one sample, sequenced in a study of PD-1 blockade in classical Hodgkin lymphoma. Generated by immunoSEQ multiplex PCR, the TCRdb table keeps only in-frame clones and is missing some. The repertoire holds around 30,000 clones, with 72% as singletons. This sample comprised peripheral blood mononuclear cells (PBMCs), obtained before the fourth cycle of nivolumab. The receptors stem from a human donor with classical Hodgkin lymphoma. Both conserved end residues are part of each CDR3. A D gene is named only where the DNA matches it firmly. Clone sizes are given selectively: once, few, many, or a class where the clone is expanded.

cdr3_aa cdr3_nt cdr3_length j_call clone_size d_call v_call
CASSSGLAADTQYF TGTGCTAGCAGCTCAGGACTAGCGGCAGATACGCAGTATTTT 14 TRBJ2-3 . TRBD2 TRBV7-7
CASSITVSINEQFF TGTGCCAGTAGTATAACGGTATCGATCAATGAGCAGTTCTTC 14 TRBJ2-1 . . TRBV19
CASSVGSPGELFF TGTGCCAGCAGCGTAGGGTCCCCCGGGGAGCTGTTTTTT 13 TRBJ2-2 . . TRBV9
CASSVEGSSYNEQFF TGTGCCAGCAGTGTTGAGGGGAGCTCCTACAATGAGCAGTTCTTC 15 TRBJ2-1 once . TRBV6-4
CASSEGIGEAFF TGTGCCAGCAGTGAGGGGATCGGTGAAGCTTTCTTT 12 TRBJ1-1 few . TRBV2
CASSSSRGRYF TGTGCCAGCAGCTCCTCACGGGGTCGGTACTTC 11 TRBJ2-7 once . TRBV7-9
CASSPVRGNTEAFF TGTGCCAGCTCACCAGTTAGGGGGAACACTGAAGCTTTCTTT 14 TRBJ1-1 few . TRBV18
CASSLIASGVYTDTQYF TGTGCCAGCAGTTTAATCGCTAGCGGGGTATACACAGATACGCAGTATTTT 17 TRBJ2-3 once TRBD2 TRBV28
CASSLTGSYEQYF TGTGCCAGCAGTTTAACAGGGAGCTACGAGCAGTACTTC 13 TRBJ2-7 . . TRBV6-6
CASSFSGGGASGANVLTF TGTGCCAGCAGCTTCTCGGGCGGGGGGGCCTCTGGGGCCAACGTCCTGACTTTC 18 TRBJ2-6 . TRBD2 TRBV11-2
CASRLDRATGTDTQYF TGTGCCAGCCGATTGGACAGGGCGACTGGCACAGATACGCAGTATTTT 16 TRBJ2-3 . TRBD1 TRBV28
CASRTSGTYEQYF TGTGCCAGCAGGACTAGCGGGACCTACGAGCAGTACTTC 13 TRBJ2-7 . . TRBV21-1
CASSLYRMGTGELFF TGTGCCAGCAGTTTGTACAGGATGGGCACCGGGGAGCTGTTTTTT 15 TRBJ2-2 . . TRBV27
CASSVGTGGTDTQYF TGTGCCAGCAGCGTAGGGACAGGGGGCACAGATACGCAGTATTTT 15 TRBJ2-3 . TRBD1 TRBV9
CASSRRLSETQYF TGTGCCAGTAGTCGACGACTATCGGAGACCCAGTACTTC 13 TRBJ2-5 . . TRBV19
CASSRDRATNEKLFF TGTGCCAGCAGTCGGGACAGGGCGACTAATGAAAAACTGTTTTTT 15 TRBJ1-4 once TRBD1 TRBV5-4
CASSEAIGNTEAFF TGTGCCAGCAGTGAAGCAATCGGTAACACTGAAGCTTTCTTT 14 TRBJ1-1 few . TRBV2
CASSPGTQGKSYEQYF TGTGCCAGCAGTCCCGGAACACAGGGAAAATCCTACGAGCAGTACTTC 16 TRBJ2-7 . . TRBV7-7
CASSEFGGYTF TGTGCCAGCAGTGAATTCGGCGGCTACACCTTC 11 TRBJ1-2 . . TRBV25-1
CASSPRTGRHSGNTIYF TGTGCCAGCAGCCCAAGGACAGGGCGCCACTCTGGAAACACCATATATTTT 17 TRBJ1-3 . TRBD1 TRBV11-3
CASSWPDIRDSSGNTIYF TGTGCCAGCAGCTGGCCCGATATCCGGGACAGCTCTGGAAACACCATATATTTT 18 TRBJ1-3 . TRBD1 TRBV7-9
CASSPALNSYNEQFF TGTGCCAGCAGCCCGGCACTTAACTCCTACAATGAGCAGTTCTTC 15 TRBJ2-1 . . TRBV4-2
CSVEDASRDRGRVEQYF TGCAGCGTTGAAGATGCCTCCAGGGACAGGGGGCGAGTCGAGCAGTACTTC 17 TRBJ2-7 few TRBD1 TRBV29-1
CAISPTGGAYNEQFF TGTGCCATCAGTCCTACAGGGGGCGCCTACAATGAGCAGTTCTTC 15 TRBJ2-1 . TRBD1 TRBV10-3
CATSRQQGQETQYF TGTGCCACCAGCAGACAACAGGGTCAGGAGACCCAGTACTTC 14 TRBJ2-5 . . TRBV15
CASSQEALQGEKLFF TGCGCCAGCAGCCAAGAAGCCCTGCAGGGCGAAAAACTGTTTTTT 15 TRBJ1-4 . . TRBV4-3
CASSSPRAAITEAFF TGTGCCAGCAGCTCCCCTCGGGCTGCTATCACTGAAGCTTTCTTT 15 TRBJ1-1 . . TRBV27
CASSVSSSYNEQFF TGTGCCAGCAGCGTGAGTAGCTCCTACAATGAGCAGTTCTTC 14 TRBJ2-1 few . TRBV9
CASEPGANYGYTF TGTGCCAGCGAACCGGGGGCTAACTATGGCTACACCTTC 13 TRBJ1-2 . . TRBV19
CSVDLQGYGYTF TGCAGCGTTGATCTCCAAGGTTATGGCTACACCTTC 12 TRBJ1-2 . . TRBV29-1
CACGRGAINEKLFF TGTGCCTGCGGTCGGGGGGCGATTAATGAAAAACTGTTTTTT 14 TRBJ1-4 few . TRBV7-6
CASSPGLTGMNTEAFF TGTGCCAGCTCACCCGGGTTGACAGGGATGAACACTGAAGCTTTCTTT 16 TRBJ1-1 . TRBD1 TRBV18